This T cell receptor beta chain was obtained from a study of cytomegalovirus exposure and HLA in healthy donors (dated by TCRdb to the late 2010s). Concerning the study at large: In an earlier analysis of roughly 500 of the donors, 276 Gb of sequence data and approximately 100 million unique TCR beta sequences from roughly 200 million T cells were reported. An early release that covered approximately 600 HLA-typed donors contained approximately 300 gigabases of sequencing data and around 85 million unique TCR sequences. Of the approximately 400 genotyped donors, less than 90% were placed in the genetic ancestry cluster associated with self-reported Caucasian donors. The study was designed to test whether signatures of past pathogen exposure could be identified by cataloging public T cell receptors. The T cell repertoires of 700 or so subjects were profiled by immunosequencing and related to cytomegalovirus serostatus. A separate validation cohort of about 110 different subjects was used in addition to the approximately 700-subject first cohort. High-throughput TCR immunosequencing, statistical association of individual TCRs with disease status, and machine learning were combined to predict cytomegalovirus infection status. A later analysis re-analyzed previously published TCR beta repertoires from 550 to 700 donors and added high-resolution HLA genotyping to study TCR occurrence patterns. Rather than drawing on any new phenotypic data, the later analysis identified candidate immune exposures from TCR beta sequences and the way those sequences occurred across donors. An earlier analysis of approximately 500 of the donors applied high-throughput TCR beta sequencing to assess whether each TCR beta V gene segment acted as functional or pseudogenic. Alongside the repertoire data, information on donor age, sex, ethnicity and CMV serostatus was compiled. Genome-wide SNP genotypes for about 60% of the 666 donors were used in a later genetic analysis, which treated that subset as a discovery cohort. All discovery cohort repertoires had been generated on a single sequencing platform. Both class I and class II loci were covered by HLA typing, at four-digit resolution. Typing coverage varied by locus: 629-630 donors for A, B, C, DRB1 and DQB1; 500 to 550 for DQA1; about 570 for DPA1; around 450 for DPB1. About 5 DR-DQ haplotypes were handled as single units for association and clustering, since linkage in the cohort was strong. On average, about 240,000 unique TCR beta nucleotide sequences were sequenced per donor among about 400 genotyped donors of the cohort, with 15% to 20% of those sequences being non-productive.

CDR1 SGHRS and CDR2 YFSETQ were looked up in the germline V gene. The junction shows trimming of 7 bases on V and 5 bases on J, plus 15 bases between the germline ends. The CDR3, from cysteine to phenylalanine, totals 13 residues. The kept DNA is CDR3 alone, 39 bases in frame from the first base. For this clone: Its antigen is unknown.

The cohort comprised around 700 healthy bone marrow donors. At the time of sampling, all cohort members were nominally healthy, though unrecorded immune exposures were likely present. The donor tested CMV seronegative, placing the donor among the roughly 340 seronegative members of the cohort. Every donor gave a peripheral blood sample, and the peripheral blood mononuclear cells from that sample were used for TCR beta sequencing. The Qiagen DNeasy Blood Extraction Kit was used to extract genomic DNA from the blood cell samples. Libraries were made using the immunoSEQ multiplex PCR assay. A mixture of 60 forward primers for TCR Vbeta segments and 13 reverse primers for TCR Jbeta segments was used in the multiplex PCR. A multiplex PCR assay on genomic DNA amplified the CDR3 region of rearranged TCR beta genes. The amplified TCR beta libraries were sequenced on the Illumina HiSeq System as 87-base-pair reads. As for how the authors treated the data: A later analysis tallied approximately 87 million unique TCR beta chains across the 666 repertoires, and some 10 million of those chains were shared by two or more donors. A nearest-neighbor algorithm error-corrected the raw reads and collapsed the reads into unique sequences, merging closely related sequences to remove PCR and sequencing errors. To assign V, D and J gene segments, CDR3 sequences were aligned to IMGT reference sequences. Each retained sequence needed at least a six-nucleotide match to both a V gene segment and a J gene segment. A rearrangement counted as productive if the CDR3 had no stop codons and remained in frame with V and J, and every other rearrangement counted as non-productive. Following IMGT convention, CDR3 was defined as the stretch from the second conserved V-encoded cysteine to the conserved J-encoded phenylalanine. The earlier analysis of fewer than 700 of the donors excluded sequences that lacked an unambiguous match to a single V gene segment. An earlier analysis of several hundred of the donors called V segments functional above 56.7% productive rearrangements and segregating when the between-donor standard deviation exceeded 5%. A statistical classification framework was developed to diagnose cytomegalovirus status using the catalog of TCR beta chain sequences. V and J gene assignment, in a later analysis, came from comparing TCR nucleotide sequences with IMGT/GENE-DB human TR gene sequences. The TCRdist pipeline was used in a later analysis to assign CDR3 sequences and most-parsimonious VDJ recombination scenarios. In a later analysis, every TCR beta chain was defined by the combination of its CDR3 amino acid sequence and its V-gene family, and reads without a unique V-gene family were dropped. To address suspected cross-contamination and a sequencing artifact, a later analysis removed 592 highly shared, low-generation-probability nucleotide sequences. A later analysis calculated a clonal expansion index for each public chain from normalized within-repertoire ranks of inferred template counts. In a later analysis, generation probabilities were computed with a VDJ recombination model fitted to out-of-frame rearrangements, and the resulting probabilities were checked against IGoR. In a later analysis, TCR-TCR, TCR-HLA and TCR-CMV co-occurrence was scored with hypergeometric tests, and a repertoire-size bias correction was applied to TCR pairs. A later analysis estimated false discovery rates by permuting HLA or CMV assignments 20 times. A later analysis grouped co-occurring TCRs with DBSCAN, adding TCRdist sequence similarity when clustering within HLA-allele-positive subsets. Repertoires with fewer than 30,000 or more than 120,000 public chains were left out of co-occurrence clustering, as were about five repertoires with anomalous nucleotide sharing. TCRdb took over this immuneACCESS table, retaining in-frame rearrangements with V and J assigned. Such tables are incomplete; in checked studies, under half of the missing clones stem from an unresolved V gene, and the remainder is unexplained. V, J and clone size are those of that table, while D and trimming were read from the DNA. The sample table records approximately 120,000 clones. About 2% of the sample rests with the top ten.

Overall study results and their limits: Assigning TCR associations to individual alleles was difficult when HLA alleles, especially DR and DQ, strongly co-occurred. Broadly in line with IMGT annotations, most TCR beta V segments showed up in productive rearrangements about 87% or about 30% of the time in an earlier analysis of under 700 of the donors. A further reported finding was that TCR beta sequences accurately predicted the HLA-A and HLA-B alleles for most subjects in the first cohort. Because HLA typing was unavailable for some donors at each locus, only the typed subset was used in association tests. The earlier analysis of 450 to 700 of the donors excluded roughly 17 rarely observed V segments, including chromosome 9 orphons, because counts were too low. The authors suggested that the approach could potentially be generalized to other disease states and immunological phenotypes. Linkage disequilibrium might explain the correlated functional status among segregating V segments, but an unknown experimental factor could not be ruled out. In a later analysis, HLA-associated TCR beta chains showed more clonal expansion and lower generation probabilities than non-associated chains that were equally common. The classifier was reported to diagnose cytomegalovirus status with high specificity and sensitivity in both the original cohort and the validation cohort. According to a later analysis, TCR association rates differed among HLA loci, with DRB1 alleles showing the most associated TCRs and HLA-C alleles showing the fewest. CMV serostatus was the only immune exposure information available for the cohort. A later analysis associated about 18,000 TCR beta sequences with specific HLA alleles at a false discovery rate of 0.05. Sequencing depth was assumed to be roughly uniform across donors in the presence/absence analyses, though that assumption may not hold. V-gene and J-gene trimming of TCR beta chains was associated with a missense DCLRE1C variant in a later genetic analysis, and the association was replicated in an independent cohort. A few of the identified cytomegalovirus-associated TCR beta chains were confirmed in vitro to be specific for cytomegalovirus antigens. According to a later analysis, most CMV-associated TCR beta chains appeared to be HLA-restricted, and the HLA associations seemed to be driven largely by CMV exposure. Most TCR sequences were observed very rarely across donors, whereas some public TCRs were present in many individuals. In the study, some 160 TCR beta chains were listed as associated with cytomegalovirus. In this cohort, only TCR beta chains were sequenced, and detectable features were limited by the absence of alpha or paired-chain data. According to a later genetic analysis, donors in an Asian-associated ancestry cluster had fewer N-insertions in productive TCRs than the roughly 700-donor mean. Because the 87-base-pair reads could not distinguish some IMGT-functional V segments, including TRBV6-2 and TRBV6-3, those segments were excluded. The sequencing pipeline was judged likely to have produced a cluster of highly shared sequence variants as a technical artifact. A later analysis reported that several top co-occurrence clusters appeared linked to parvovirus B19, influenza, CMV and Epstein-Barr virus.

The sequence came from a man aged 35 to 55 in good health and CMV-seronegative. The sequenced sample was PBMCs. The rearranged segments are TRBV5-1 and TRBJ2-5; 6 matching bases give a weak D call of TRBD1. CDR3 protein: CASARGDKETQYF. The base sequence is TGCGCCAGCGCCAGGGGCGATAAGGAGACCCAGTACTTC. Where the CDR3 stops, the reference TRBV5-1 and TRBJ2-5 genes take over; the full variable domain is KAGVTQTPRYLIKTRGQQVTLSCSPISGHRSVSWYQQTPGQGLQFLFEYFSETQRNKGNFPGRFSGRQFSNSRSEMNVSTLELGDSALYLCASARGDKETQYFGPGTRLLVL.